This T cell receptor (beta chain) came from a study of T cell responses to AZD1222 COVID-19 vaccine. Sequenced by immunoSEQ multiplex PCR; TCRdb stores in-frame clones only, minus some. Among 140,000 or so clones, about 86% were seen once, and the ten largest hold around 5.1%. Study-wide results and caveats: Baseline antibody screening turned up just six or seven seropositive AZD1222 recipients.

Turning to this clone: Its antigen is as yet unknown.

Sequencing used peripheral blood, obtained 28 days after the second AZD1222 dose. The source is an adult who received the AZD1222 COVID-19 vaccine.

CDR3 nucleotides: TGTGCCAGCAAAAGGGGAGAAAGGAATCAGCCCCAGCATTTT. Protein product: CASKRGERNQPQHF. The chain combines TRBV6-5 with TRBJ1-5, with D tentatively TRBD1 (5 bases). V lost 7 bases to trimming and J lost 4 bases, with 14 bases between them. The germline gives CDR1 MNHEY, CDR2 SVGAGI. The CDR3 contains 14 residues.